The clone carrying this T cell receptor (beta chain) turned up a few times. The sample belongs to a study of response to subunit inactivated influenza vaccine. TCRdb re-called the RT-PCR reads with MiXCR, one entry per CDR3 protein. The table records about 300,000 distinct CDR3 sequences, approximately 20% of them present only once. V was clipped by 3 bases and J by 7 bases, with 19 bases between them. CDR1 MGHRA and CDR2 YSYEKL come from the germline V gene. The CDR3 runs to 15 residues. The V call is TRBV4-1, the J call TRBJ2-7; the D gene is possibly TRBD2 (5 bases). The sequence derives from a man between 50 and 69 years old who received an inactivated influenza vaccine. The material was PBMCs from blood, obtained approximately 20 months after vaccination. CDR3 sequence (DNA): TGCGCCAGCAGCCAGCCCGGTGCCCGGGAAAAGGAGCAGTACTTC. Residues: CASSQPGAREKEQYF.